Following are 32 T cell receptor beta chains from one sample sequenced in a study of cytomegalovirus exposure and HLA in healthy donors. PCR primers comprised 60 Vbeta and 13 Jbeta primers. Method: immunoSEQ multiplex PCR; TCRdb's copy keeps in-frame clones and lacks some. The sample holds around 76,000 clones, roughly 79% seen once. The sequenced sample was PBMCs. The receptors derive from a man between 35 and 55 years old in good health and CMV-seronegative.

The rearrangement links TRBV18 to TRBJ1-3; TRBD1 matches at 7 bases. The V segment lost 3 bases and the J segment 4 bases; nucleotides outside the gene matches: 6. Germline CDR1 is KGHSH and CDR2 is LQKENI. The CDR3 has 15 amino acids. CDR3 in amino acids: CASSPRGQPGNTIYF. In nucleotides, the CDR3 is TGTGCCAGCTCACCTAGGGGACAGCCCGGAAACACCATATATTTT.

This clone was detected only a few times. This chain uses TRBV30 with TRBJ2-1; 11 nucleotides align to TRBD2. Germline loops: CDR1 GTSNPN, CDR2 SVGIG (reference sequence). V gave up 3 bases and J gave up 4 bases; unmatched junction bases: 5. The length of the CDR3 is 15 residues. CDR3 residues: CAWRETSGTYNEQFF. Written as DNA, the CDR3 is TGTGCCTGGAGGGAGACTAGCGGGACGTACAATGAGCAGTTCTTC.

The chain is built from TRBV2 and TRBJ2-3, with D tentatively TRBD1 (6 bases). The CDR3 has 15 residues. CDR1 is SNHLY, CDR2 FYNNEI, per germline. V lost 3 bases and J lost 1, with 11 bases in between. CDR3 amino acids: CASSEAGVGTDTQYF. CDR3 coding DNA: TGTGCCAGCAGTGAGGCAGGGGTCGGCACAGATACGCAGTATTTT.

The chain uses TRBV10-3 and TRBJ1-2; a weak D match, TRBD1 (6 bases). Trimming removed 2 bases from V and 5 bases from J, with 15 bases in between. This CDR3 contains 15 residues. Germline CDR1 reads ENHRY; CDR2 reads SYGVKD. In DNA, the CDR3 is TGTGCCATCAGTGAGCAAGTGACAGGAACTTATGGCTACACCTTC. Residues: CAISEQVTGTYGYTF.

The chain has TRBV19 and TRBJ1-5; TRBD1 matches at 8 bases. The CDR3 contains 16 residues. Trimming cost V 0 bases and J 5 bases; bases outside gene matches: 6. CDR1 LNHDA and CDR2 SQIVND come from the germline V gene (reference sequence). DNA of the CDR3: TGTGCCAGTAGTATAGATCACAGGGGGACCTATCAGCCCCAGCATTTT. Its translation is CASSIDHRGTYQPQHF. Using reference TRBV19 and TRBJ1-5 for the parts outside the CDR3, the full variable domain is DGGITQSPKYLFRKEGQNVTLSCEQNLNHDAMYWYRQDPGQGLRLIYYSQIVNDFQKGDIAEGYSVSREKKESFPLTVTSAQKNPTAFYLCASSIDHRGTYQPQHFGDGTRLSIL.

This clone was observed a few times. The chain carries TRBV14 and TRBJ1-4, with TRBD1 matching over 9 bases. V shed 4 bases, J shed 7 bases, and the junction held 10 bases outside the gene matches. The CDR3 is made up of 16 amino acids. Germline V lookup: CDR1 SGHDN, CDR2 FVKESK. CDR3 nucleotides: TGTGCCAGCAGCCTTCACCGGGACAGGGCATTTGAAAAACTGTTTTTT. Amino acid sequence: CASSLHRDRAFEKLFF.

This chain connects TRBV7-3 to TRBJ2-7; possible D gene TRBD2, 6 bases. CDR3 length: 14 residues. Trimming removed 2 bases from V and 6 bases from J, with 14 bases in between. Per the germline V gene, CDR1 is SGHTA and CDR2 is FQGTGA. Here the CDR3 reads CASSLVRGGGEQYF. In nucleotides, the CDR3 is TGTGCCAGCAGCTTAGTTAGGGGAGGTGGCGAGCAGTACTTC.

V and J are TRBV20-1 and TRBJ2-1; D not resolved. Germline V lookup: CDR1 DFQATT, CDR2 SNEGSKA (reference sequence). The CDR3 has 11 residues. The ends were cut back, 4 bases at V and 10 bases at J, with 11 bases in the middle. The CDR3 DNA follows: TGCAGTGCTACCCACGGTATGGAGCAGTTCTTC. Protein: CSATHGMEQFF.

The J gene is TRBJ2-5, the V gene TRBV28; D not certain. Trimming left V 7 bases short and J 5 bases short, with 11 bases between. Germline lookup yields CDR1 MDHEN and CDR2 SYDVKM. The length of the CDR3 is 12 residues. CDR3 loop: CASNRAFETQYF. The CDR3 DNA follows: TGTGCCAGCAATAGAGCTTTCGAGACCCAGTACTTC.

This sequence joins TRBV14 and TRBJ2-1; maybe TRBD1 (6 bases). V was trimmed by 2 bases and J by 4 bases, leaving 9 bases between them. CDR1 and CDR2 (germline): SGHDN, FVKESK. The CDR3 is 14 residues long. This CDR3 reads CASSQQQGYNEQFF. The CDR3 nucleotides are TGTGCCAGCAGCCAACAACAGGGTTACAATGAGCAGTTCTTC.

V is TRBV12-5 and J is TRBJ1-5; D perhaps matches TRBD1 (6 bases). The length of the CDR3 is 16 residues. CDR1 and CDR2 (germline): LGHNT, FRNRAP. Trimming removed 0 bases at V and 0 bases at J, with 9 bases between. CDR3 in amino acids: CASGLVQGYSNQPQHF. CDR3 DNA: TGTGCTAGTGGTTTGGTACAGGGCTATAGCAATCAGCCCCAGCATTTT.

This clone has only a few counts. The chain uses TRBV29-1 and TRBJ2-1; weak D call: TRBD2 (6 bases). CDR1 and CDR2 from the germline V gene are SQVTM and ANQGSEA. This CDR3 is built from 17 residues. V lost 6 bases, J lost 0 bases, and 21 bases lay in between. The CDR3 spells CSVPKVGGFSSYNEQFF. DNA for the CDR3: TGCAGCGTCCCCAAGGTGGGAGGTTTTAGCTCCTACAATGAGCAGTTCTTC.

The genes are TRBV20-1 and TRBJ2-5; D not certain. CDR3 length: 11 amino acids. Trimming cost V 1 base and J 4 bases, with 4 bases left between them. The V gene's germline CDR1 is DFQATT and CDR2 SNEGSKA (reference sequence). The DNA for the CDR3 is TGCAGTGCTAGAGGCGGAGAGACCCAGTACTTC. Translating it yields CSARGGETQYF.

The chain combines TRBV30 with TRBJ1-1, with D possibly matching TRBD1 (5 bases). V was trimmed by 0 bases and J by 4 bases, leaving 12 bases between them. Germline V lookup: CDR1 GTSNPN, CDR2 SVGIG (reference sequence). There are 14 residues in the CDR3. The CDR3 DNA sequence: TGTGCCTGGAGTGTGTGGCAGGGTTTCACTGAAGCTTTCTTT. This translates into CAWSVWQGFTEAFF. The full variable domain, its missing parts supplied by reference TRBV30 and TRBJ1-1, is SQTIHQWPATLVQPVGSPLSLECTVEGTSNPNLYWYRQAAGRGLQLLFYSVGIGQISSEVPQNLSASRPQDRQFILSSKKLLLSDSGFYLCAWSVWQGFTEAFFGQGTRLTVV.

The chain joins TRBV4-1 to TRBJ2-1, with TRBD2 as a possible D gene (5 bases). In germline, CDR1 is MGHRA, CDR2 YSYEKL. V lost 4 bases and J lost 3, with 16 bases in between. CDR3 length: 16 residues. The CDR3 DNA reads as TGCGCCAGCAGCCCAATTGAGGGCTCAGACTACAATGAGCAGTTCTTC. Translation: CASSPIEGSDYNEQFF.

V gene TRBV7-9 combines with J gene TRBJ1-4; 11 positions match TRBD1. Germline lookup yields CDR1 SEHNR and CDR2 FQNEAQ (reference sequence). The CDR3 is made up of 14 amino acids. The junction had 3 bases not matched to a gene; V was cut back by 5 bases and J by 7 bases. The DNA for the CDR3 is TGTGCCAGCAGCCAGGACAGGGGGCGTGAAAAACTGTTTTTT. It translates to CASSQDRGREKLFF.

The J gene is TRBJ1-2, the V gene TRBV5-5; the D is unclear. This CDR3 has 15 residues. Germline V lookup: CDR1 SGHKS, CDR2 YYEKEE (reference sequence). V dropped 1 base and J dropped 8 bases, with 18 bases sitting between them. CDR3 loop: CASSLYRTQSWGYTF. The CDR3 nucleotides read TGTGCCAGCAGCTTGTATCGGACTCAGAGTTGGGGCTACACCTTC.

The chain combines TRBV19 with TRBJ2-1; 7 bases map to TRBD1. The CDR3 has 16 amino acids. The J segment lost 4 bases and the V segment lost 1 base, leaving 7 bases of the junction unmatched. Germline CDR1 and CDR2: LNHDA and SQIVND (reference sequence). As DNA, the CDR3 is TGTGCCAGTAGTATAGGTCTAGGGGGCGATTACAATGAGCAGTTCTTC. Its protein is CASSIGLGGDYNEQFF.

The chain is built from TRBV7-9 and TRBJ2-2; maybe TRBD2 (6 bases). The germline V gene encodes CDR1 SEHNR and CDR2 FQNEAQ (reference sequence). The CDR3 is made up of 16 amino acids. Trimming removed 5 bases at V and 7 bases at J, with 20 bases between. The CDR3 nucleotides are TGTGCCAGCAGCCCCCTAGAGCGGGCCCCGTACGGGGAGCTGTTTTTT. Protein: CASSPLERAPYGELFF.

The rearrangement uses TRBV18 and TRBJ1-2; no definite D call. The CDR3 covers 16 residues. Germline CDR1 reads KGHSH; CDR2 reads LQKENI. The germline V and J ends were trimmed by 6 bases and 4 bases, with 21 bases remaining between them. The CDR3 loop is CASSPRVSRATYGYTF. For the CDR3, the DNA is TGTGCCAGCTCGCCAAGGGTTTCGCGGGCGACCTATGGCTACACCTTC.

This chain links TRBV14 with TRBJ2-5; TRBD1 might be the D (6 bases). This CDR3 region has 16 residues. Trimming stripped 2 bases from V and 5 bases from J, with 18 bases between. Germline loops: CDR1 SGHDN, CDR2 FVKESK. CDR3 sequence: CASSQTQGSLGETQYF. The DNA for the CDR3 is TGTGCCAGCAGCCAAACACAGGGATCCCTTGGGGAGACCCAGTACTTC.

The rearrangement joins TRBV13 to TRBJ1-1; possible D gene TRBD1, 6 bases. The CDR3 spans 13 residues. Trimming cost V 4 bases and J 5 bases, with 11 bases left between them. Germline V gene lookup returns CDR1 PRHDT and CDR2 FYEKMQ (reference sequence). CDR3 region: CASSSNRATEAFF. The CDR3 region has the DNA TGTGCCAGCAGCTCGAACAGGGCTACTGAAGCTTTCTTT.

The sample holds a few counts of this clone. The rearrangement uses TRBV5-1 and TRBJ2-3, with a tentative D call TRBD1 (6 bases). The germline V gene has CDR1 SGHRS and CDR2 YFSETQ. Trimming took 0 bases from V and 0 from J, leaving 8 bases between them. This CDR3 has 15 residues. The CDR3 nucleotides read TGCGCCAGCAGCTTGGCAGGGGCTAGCACAGATACGCAGTATTTT. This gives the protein CASSLAGASTDTQYF.

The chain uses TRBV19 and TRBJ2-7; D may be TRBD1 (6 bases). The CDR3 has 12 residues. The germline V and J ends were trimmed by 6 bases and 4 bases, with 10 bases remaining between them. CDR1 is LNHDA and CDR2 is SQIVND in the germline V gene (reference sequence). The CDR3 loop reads CASSQTGYEQYF. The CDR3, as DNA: TGTGCCAGTAGCCAAACAGGGTACGAGCAGTACTTC.

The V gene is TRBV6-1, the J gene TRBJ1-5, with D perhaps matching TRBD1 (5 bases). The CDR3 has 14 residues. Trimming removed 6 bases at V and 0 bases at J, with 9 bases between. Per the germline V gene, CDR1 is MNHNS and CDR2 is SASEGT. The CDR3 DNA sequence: TGTGCCAGCAGCCGGACATTTAGCAATCAGCCCCAGCATTTT. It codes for CASSRTFSNQPQHF.

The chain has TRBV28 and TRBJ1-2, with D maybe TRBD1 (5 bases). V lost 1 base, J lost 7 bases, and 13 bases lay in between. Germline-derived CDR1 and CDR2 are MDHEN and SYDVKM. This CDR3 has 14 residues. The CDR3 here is CASSLSSRGRGYTF. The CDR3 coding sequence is TGTGCCAGCAGTTTATCCTCAAGGGGCCGTGGCTACACCTTC.

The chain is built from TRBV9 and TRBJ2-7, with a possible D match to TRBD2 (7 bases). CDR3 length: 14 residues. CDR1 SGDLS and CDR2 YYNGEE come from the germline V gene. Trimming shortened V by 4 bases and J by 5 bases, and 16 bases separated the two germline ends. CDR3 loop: CASSPRAGGHEQYF. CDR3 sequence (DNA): TGTGCCAGCAGCCCCCGGGCCGGGGGGCACGAGCAGTACTTC. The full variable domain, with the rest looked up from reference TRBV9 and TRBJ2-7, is DSGVTQTPKHLITATGQRVTLRCSPRSGDLSVYWYQQSLDQGLQFLIQYYNGEERAKGNILERFSAQQFPDLHSELNLSSLELGDSALYFCASSPRAGGHEQYFGPGTRLTVT.

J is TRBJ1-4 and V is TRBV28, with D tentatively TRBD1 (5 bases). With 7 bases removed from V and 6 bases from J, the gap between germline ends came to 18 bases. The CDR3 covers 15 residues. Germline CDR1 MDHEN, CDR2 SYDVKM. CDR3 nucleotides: TGTGCCAGCACCACGGGTGGCAGGGCGGATGAAAAACTGTTTTTT. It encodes CASTTGGRADEKLFF.

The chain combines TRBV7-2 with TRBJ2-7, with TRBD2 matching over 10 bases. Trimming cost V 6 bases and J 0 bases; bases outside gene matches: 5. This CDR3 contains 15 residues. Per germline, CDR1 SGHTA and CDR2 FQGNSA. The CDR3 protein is CASSSSGRGSYEQYF. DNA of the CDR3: TGTGCCAGCAGTTCTAGCGGGAGAGGCTCCTACGAGCAGTACTTC.

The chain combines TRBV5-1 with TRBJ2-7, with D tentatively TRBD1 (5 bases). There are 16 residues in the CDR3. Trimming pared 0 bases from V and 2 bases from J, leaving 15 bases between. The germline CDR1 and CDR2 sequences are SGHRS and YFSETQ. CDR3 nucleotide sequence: TGCGCCAGCAGCTTGGACCCCAGGGCGAGAACCTACGAGCAGTACTTC. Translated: CASSLDPRARTYEQYF.

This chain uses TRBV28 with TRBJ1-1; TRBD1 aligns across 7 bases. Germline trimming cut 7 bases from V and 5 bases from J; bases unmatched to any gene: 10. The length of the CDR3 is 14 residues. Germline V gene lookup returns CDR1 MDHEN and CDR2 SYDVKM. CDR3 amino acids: CASKAGTVETEAFF. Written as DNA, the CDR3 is TGTGCCAGCAAAGCTGGGACAGTCGAAACTGAAGCTTTCTTT.

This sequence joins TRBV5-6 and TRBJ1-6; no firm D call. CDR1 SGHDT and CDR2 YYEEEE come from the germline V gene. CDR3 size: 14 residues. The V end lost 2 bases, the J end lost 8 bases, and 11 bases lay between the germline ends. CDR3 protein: CASSLRGLYSPLHF. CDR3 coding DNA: TGTGCCAGCAGCTTACGAGGGTTGTATTCACCCCTCCACTTT.